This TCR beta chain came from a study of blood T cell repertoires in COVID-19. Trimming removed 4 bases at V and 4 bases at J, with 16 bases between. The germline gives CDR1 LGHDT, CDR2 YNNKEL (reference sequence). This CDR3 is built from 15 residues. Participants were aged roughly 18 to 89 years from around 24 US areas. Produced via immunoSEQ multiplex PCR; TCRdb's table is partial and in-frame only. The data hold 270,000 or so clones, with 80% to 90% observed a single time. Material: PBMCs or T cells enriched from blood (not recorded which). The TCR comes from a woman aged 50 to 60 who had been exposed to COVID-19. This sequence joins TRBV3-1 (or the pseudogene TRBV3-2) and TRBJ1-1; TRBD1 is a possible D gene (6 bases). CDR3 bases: TGTGCCAGCAGCCTAAAGGGAGGGGGGGGCACTGAAGCTTTCTTT. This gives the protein CASSLKGGGGTEAFF.